A single sample is the source of the 29 T cell receptor beta chains below, sequenced in a study of radiotherapy plus CTLA-4 blockade in lung cancer. Assay used: immunoSEQ multiplex PCR; TCRdb lists only in-frame clones, some missing. The table records some 60,000 clones, 70% to 80% of them present only once. Sequenced material: peripheral blood, taken from a patient treated with radiotherapy plus ipilimumab. All receptors derive from a human donor with non-small cell lung cancer who had a complete response to radiotherapy plus ipilimumab.

This clone was observed once. The chain employs TRBV11-2 and TRBJ2-5; 9 bases are a match to TRBD1. This CDR3 is 17 amino acids long. With 5 bases clipped from V and 4 bases from J, the junction kept 14 bases outside the gene matches. CDR1 and CDR2 (germline): SGHAT, FQNNGV. The CDR3 is CASSLGQGEGRRETQYF. The CDR3, as DNA: TGTGCCAGCAGCCTGGGACAGGGTGAAGGTCGAAGAGAGACCCAGTACTTC.

The rearrangement uses TRBV5-1 and TRBJ1-6; TRBD1 aligns across 8 bases. With V trimmed by 4 bases and J by 9 bases, 12 bases remained unmatched. Germline CDR1 and CDR2: SGHRS and YFSETQ. The CDR3 length is 16 residues. CDR3 nucleotides: TGCGCCAGCAGCCCCTCGGGGGACAGGCGTACTTCACCCCTCCACTTT. Translated: CASSPSGDRRTSPLHF.

V is TRBV5-1 and J is TRBJ1-2, with 11 bases that match TRBD1. CDR3 size: 17 residues. The J segment lost 4 bases and the V segment lost 4 bases, leaving 12 bases of the junction unmatched. The germline CDR1 and CDR2 sequences are SGHRS and YFSETQ. The CDR3 sequence: CASSPTPPGQGVYGYTF. The CDR3 DNA follows: TGCGCCAGCAGCCCTACCCCTCCGGGACAGGGGGTCTATGGCTACACCTTC.

The chain carries TRBV27 and TRBJ2-1, with a tentative D call TRBD1 (6 bases). V lost 4 bases, J lost 0 bases, and 28 bases lay in between. The CDR3 loop spans 21 amino acids. Germline loops: CDR1 MNHEY, CDR2 SMNVEV (reference sequence). CDR3 in DNA: TGTGCCAGCAGTTATCGCCCGACAATCTGGGGGCAGGAAAGCTCCTACAATGAGCAGTTCTTC. This sequence encodes CASSYRPTIWGQESSYNEQFF.

J is TRBJ2-1 and V is TRBV30; the D is unclear. This CDR3 spans 18 amino acids. Trimming removed 1 base at V and 7 bases at J, with 26 bases between. Per germline, CDR1 GTSNPN and CDR2 SVGIG (reference sequence). The CDR3 loop reads CAWSDLKYQRPSGNEQFF. The CDR3 DNA is TGTGCCTGGAGTGACCTCAAGTATCAGCGACCCTCGGGTAATGAGCAGTTCTTC.

The genes are TRBV30 and TRBJ1-2; D perhaps matches TRBD1 (5 bases). The CDR3 consists of 12 residues. Germline lookup yields CDR1 GTSNPN and CDR2 SVGIG (reference sequence). V was clipped by 1 base and J by 2 bases, with 5 bases between them. CDR3 nucleotides: TGTGCCTGGAGTGAGGGGAACTATGGCTACACCTTC. Its protein product is CAWSEGNYGYTF. The full variable domain, with the rest looked up from reference TRBV30 and TRBJ1-2, is SQTIHQWPATLVQPVGSPLSLECTVEGTSNPNLYWYRQAAGRGLQLLFYSVGIGQISSEVPQNLSASRPQDRQFILSSKKLLLSDSGFYLCAWSEGNYGYTFGSGTRLTVV.

This clone was found a few times. The rearrangement joins TRBV18 to TRBJ2-5; 12 bases line up with TRBD2. The germline V gene has CDR1 KGHSH and CDR2 LQKENI. The J segment lost 4 bases and the V segment lost 2 bases, leaving 5 bases of the junction unmatched. This CDR3 is built from 16 residues. The CDR3: CASSPGLLAGGETQYF. The DNA of the CDR3 is TGTGCCAGCTCACCAGGTCTACTAGCGGGGGGAGAGACCCAGTACTTC.

This chain joins TRBV6-1 and TRBJ2-4, with a weak D call TRBD1 (5 bases). The V end was cut by 4 bases, the J end by 8 bases, with 15 bases between. This CDR3 comprises 14 residues. CDR1 is MNHNS and CDR2 is SASEGT in the germline V gene. The CDR3 DNA reads TGTGCCAGCAGTGTCCTCCAGGGTCCAGACATTCAGTACTTC. This codes for CASSVLQGPDIQYF.

The chain couples TRBV14 to TRBJ2-7; possible D gene TRBD1, 6 bases. The V end lost 9 bases, the J end lost 1 base, and 10 bases lay between the germline ends. The length of the CDR3 is 12 residues. The germline V gene encodes CDR1 SGHDN and CDR2 FVKESK. The CDR3 coding sequence is TGTGCCAGAGAGGACAGTTCCTACGAGCAGTACGTC. Its protein product is CAREDSSYEQYV.

This rearrangement joins TRBV5-5 to TRBJ2-7; possible D gene TRBD2, 6 bases. The germline V and J ends were trimmed by 3 bases and 2 bases, with 15 bases remaining between them. Germline CDR1 reads SGHKS; CDR2 reads YYEKEE (reference sequence). This CDR3 has 15 residues. CDR3 in amino acids: CASSSPHTGAYEQYV. The CDR3 bases are TGTGCCAGCAGCTCGCCCCATACGGGAGCCTACGAGCAGTACGTC.

CDR3 DNA sequence: TGCAGCGTTGAGAGTAGCGGGAGCGCAGATACGCAGTATTTT. Its translation: CSVESSGSADTQYF. This chain joins TRBV29-1 and TRBJ2-3, with 9 bases lining up with TRBD2. Germline-derived CDR1 and CDR2 are SQVTM and ANQGSEA. The CDR3 sequence is 14 residues long. The trim removed 3 bases at V and 4 bases at J, leaving 5 bases unmatched.

This chain uses TRBV4-1 with TRBJ2-1, with a possible D match to TRBD1 (6 bases). This CDR3 has 15 amino acids. From germline, CDR1 is MGHRA and CDR2 YSYEKL. Trimming left V 4 bases short and J 8 bases short, with 18 bases between. CDR3 region: CASSLRAPGGDEQFF. CDR3 DNA: TGCGCCAGCAGCCTCCGGGCTCCTGGGGGCGATGAGCAGTTCTTC.

V is TRBV29-1 and J is TRBJ1-5; TRBD1 agrees at 8 bases. Germline lookup yields CDR1 SQVTM and CDR2 ANQGSEA. The CDR3 covers 13 residues. V lost 5 bases and J lost 4; bases outside the gene matches: 4. CDR3 protein: CSVWTGTNQPQHF. CDR3 coding DNA: TGCAGCGTTTGGACAGGGACAAATCAGCCCCAGCATTTT. Full variable domain (rest looked up from reference TRBV29-1 and TRBJ1-5): SAVISQKPSRDICQRGTSLTIQCQVDSQVTMMFWYRQQPGQSLTLIATANQGSEATYESGFVIDKFPISRPNLTFSTLTVSNMSPEDSSIYLCSVWTGTNQPQHFGDGTRLSIL.

Of note for this clone: The conserved final phenylalanine or tryptophan is absent from the CDR3, which likely points to a read error. The DNA is omitted, as the CDR3 cannot be located on it reliably, and the CDR3 follows TCRdb's listing. The chain uses TRBV2 and TRBJ2-7; the table's D call of TRBD1 was not tested on the DNA. A total of 12 residues make up the CDR3, ends included. In germline, CDR1 is SNHLY, CDR2 FYNNEI. This chain's CDR3 is CASSEAAGTAYL.

The V call is TRBV18, the J call TRBJ2-7, with 7 nucleotides matching TRBD1. From germline, CDR1 is KGHSH and CDR2 LQKENI. Trimming removed 5 bases from V and 1 base from J; junction bases left unmatched: 8. The CDR3 totals 15 residues. CDR3 in DNA: TGTGCCAGCTCAAAAGAGGGACAGCGATCCTACGAGCAGTACTTC. Translating it yields CASSKEGQRSYEQYF.

The rearrangement links TRBV5-4 to TRBJ1-1; D is unclear. Trimming took 0 bases from V and 2 from J, leaving 8 bases between them. The V gene's germline CDR1 is SGHNT and CDR2 YYREEE (reference sequence). The CDR3 runs 14 residues. Here the CDR3 DNA reads TGTGCCAGCAGCTTGGAAACAGCTAACACTGAAGCTTTCTTT. Protein: CASSLETANTEAFF.

This chain links TRBV2 with TRBJ1-1; D is ambiguous. CDR1 SNHLY and CDR2 FYNNEI come from the germline V gene. Deletions cut 8 bases from V and 0 bases from J, with 13 bases between. The CDR3 length is 14 residues. The CDR3 here is CASQAIGMNTEAFF. In DNA form, the CDR3 reads TGTGCCAGCCAGGCGATTGGTATGAACACTGAAGCTTTCTTT.

This clone was recorded a few times. This chain uses TRBV7-6 with TRBJ2-2; 9 bases line up with TRBD1. This CDR3 is built from 17 residues. V was pared by 2 bases and J by 6 bases, with 10 bases of the junction left unmatched. Per germline, CDR1 SGHVS and CDR2 FNYEAQ. The CDR3 loop reads CASSLTPPTGGAGELFF. The DNA for the CDR3 is TGTGCCAGCAGCTTAACGCCACCGACAGGGGGGGCCGGGGAGCTGTTTTTT.

The chain joins TRBV7-2 to TRBJ1-1; the D is unclear. CDR3 length: 15 amino acids. Per the germline V gene, CDR1 is SGHTA and CDR2 is FQGNSA. The germline V and J ends were trimmed by 1 base and 4 bases, with 13 bases remaining between them. CDR3 residues: CASSLGWRLGTEAFF. The CDR3 region has the DNA TGTGCCAGCAGCTTAGGGTGGAGGCTTGGCACTGAAGCTTTCTTT.

The rearrangement links TRBV6-5 to TRBJ1-5; TRBD1 agrees at 7 bases. V lost 6 bases, J lost 3 bases, and 5 bases stayed unmatched. The length of the CDR3 is 14 residues. Germline V CDR1 and CDR2: MNHEY, SVGAGI. The CDR3 nucleotides read TGTGCCAGCAGATCAGACAGGGACAATCAGCCCCAGCATTTT. The encoded protein is CASRSDRDNQPQHF.

The chain is built from TRBV18 and TRBJ1-2, with D hard to call. Deletions cut 2 bases from V and 6 bases from J, with 10 bases between. The CDR3 covers 13 residues. Per the germline V gene, CDR1 is KGHSH and CDR2 is LQKENI. Here the CDR3 reads CASSPEDGDGYTF. The CDR3 DNA follows: TGTGCCAGCTCACCAGAAGACGGGGATGGCTACACCTTC.

This clone was observed a single time. This chain links TRBV6-5 with TRBJ2-1; the D is unclear. V was clipped by 0 bases and J by 5 bases, with 8 bases between them. From germline, CDR1 is MNHEY and CDR2 SVGAGI. The CDR3 length is 14 residues. CDR3 sequence: CASSYSGVNNEQFF. The CDR3 coding sequence is TGTGCCAGCAGTTACTCGGGCGTGAACAATGAGCAGTTCTTC.

The J gene is TRBJ2-7, the V gene TRBV11-2; 10 bases align to TRBD1. The V and J ends lost 3 bases and 1 base, in that order; junction bases with no gene match: 6. Germline-derived CDR1 and CDR2 are SGHAT and FQNNGV. This CDR3 has 16 amino acids. The DNA for the CDR3 is TGTGCCAGCAGCTTTGCCTCGGGACAGGGGTCCTACGAGCAGTACTTC. Translation: CASSFASGQGSYEQYF.

This clone was picked up one time. The V call is TRBV6-5, the J call TRBJ1-1, with 8 positions matching TRBD1. Germline trimming cut 0 bases from V and 3 bases from J; bases unmatched to any gene: 3. The CDR3 covers 15 residues. CDR1 is MNHEY and CDR2 is SVGAGI in the germline V gene. The CDR3 reads CASSYSLDRDTEAFF. CDR3 DNA sequence: TGTGCCAGCAGTTACTCCCTGGACAGGGACACTGAAGCTTTCTTT.

The chain links TRBV11-3 to TRBJ1-2; TRBD1 agrees at 7 bases. This CDR3 comprises 14 residues. V lost 5 bases and J lost 5; bases outside the gene matches: 8. Germline V gene data show CDR1 as SGHNT and CDR2 as YENEEA. This chain's CDR3 is CASSTQTGLYGYTF. CDR3 in DNA: TGTGCCAGCAGCACCCAGACAGGGCTTTATGGCTACACCTTC. The whole variable domain, remainder taken from reference TRBV11-3 and TRBJ1-2, is EAGVVQSPRYKIIEKKQPVAFWCNPISGHNTLYWYLQNLGQGPELLIRYENEEAVDDSQLPKDRFSAERLKGVDSTLKIQPAELGDSAVYLCASSTQTGLYGYTFGSGTRLTVV.

This clone is labeled as hyperexpanded. The rearrangement joins TRBV10-3 to TRBJ1-1, with D tentatively TRBD1 (5 bases). Per the germline V gene, CDR1 is ENHRY and CDR2 is SYGVKD. There are 17 residues in the CDR3. V dropped 8 bases and J dropped 1 base, with 23 bases sitting between them. Written as DNA, the CDR3 is TGTGCCATCCTAGCGGACGGGGCCTTGAGGGAGAACACTGAAGCTTTCTTT. Translating it yields CAILADGALRENTEAFF.

This clone came up a few times. The chain links TRBV19 to TRBJ2-7; D not certain. The CDR3 length is 12 residues. Germline assignment: CDR1 LNHDA and CDR2 SQIVND (reference sequence). V was cut by 4 bases and J by 0 bases, with 4 bases left in between. The CDR3 sequence: CASSRSSYEQYF. The CDR3 DNA follows: TGTGCCAGTAGTAGGAGCTCCTACGAGCAGTACTTC.

The gene calls are TRBV27 and TRBJ2-1; tentatively, D is TRBD1 (6 bases). Per germline, CDR1 MNHEY and CDR2 SMNVEV (reference sequence). The CDR3 length is 15 residues. The V end lost 2 bases, the J end lost 0 bases, and 8 bases lay between the germline ends. The CDR3 bases are TGTGCCAGCAGTTTAACAGGGAGCTCCTACAATGAGCAGTTCTTC. This translates into CASSLTGSSYNEQFF.

The J gene is TRBJ2-1, the V gene TRBV4-2; D is unclear. V was clipped by 0 bases and J by 8 bases, with 8 bases between them. There are 13 residues in the CDR3. Germline V lookup: CDR1 LGHNA, CDR2 YNFKEQ. The CDR3 DNA is TGTGCCAGCAGCCAAGATCGGCGGTATGAGCAGTTCTTC. It codes for CASSQDRRYEQFF.